This T cell receptor (beta chain) is drawn from a study of blood T cell repertoires in COVID-19 (dated by TCRdb to 2020 to 2021). The study in broad terms: Samples from collaborators originated in the United States, Italy and Spain and spanned both the acute and convalescent phases of COVID-19. The material from the prospective study consisted of cDNA or gDNA derived from T cells, B-cell-depleted T cells, or PBMCs. Subjects who had been exposed to COVID-19, were actively infected with it, or had recovered from it provided the deeply sampled blood TCRbeta repertoires that made up the dataset. The repertoires were made available in a free public database intended to serve as a resource for research on the immune response to SARS-CoV-2. The samples were drawn from two sources: the first 160 participants of the ongoing ImmuneRACE study, and 1,000 to 1,500 subjects contributed by 6 global collaborators. Sample metadata almost always included a de-identified subject ID, COVID-19 status, age in years and sex. Where available, HLA class I and class II types were taken from metadata supplied by the sample provider and were not determined by assay-based typing.

Each collaborating institution followed its own protocols to collect whole blood in K2EDTA tubes. Collaborator samples were shipped for TCRbeta analysis as frozen whole blood, isolated PBMCs, or DNA extracted from either sample type. The immunoSEQ Assay, a bias-controlled multiplex PCR, was used to amplify TCRbeta CDR3 regions from genomic DNA. Concerning the study's data processing: Nucleated cell counts per sample were estimated from amplification of reference gene primers within the assay. To quantify the absolute abundance of each unique TCRbeta CDR3 rearrangement, sequence reads were collapsed and filtered. For each sample, productive Simpson clonality was calculated as the square root of Simpson's diversity index across productive rearrangements. Sourced from immuneACCESS, this table was stored by TCRdb with only in-frame sequences that have V and J called. A share of the clones is absent; for the studies checked, an unresolved V gene accounts for under half, and the remainder has no known explanation. V and J calls and clone size follow that table, whereas D and trimming were derived from the DNA. In all, the sample holds some 65,000 clones, and roughly 92% of those were seen once. The ten largest account for about 2.6% of the sample.

V is pared back by 0 bases and J by 11 bases, with 14 bases lying between the germline termini. CDR1 SGHKS and CDR2 YYEKEE are derived from the germline V gene (reference sequence). The CDR3 sequence holds 13 residues, the cysteine and phenylalanine included. Here the CDR3 DNA is all that survives: 39 bases in frame from base 1. Broad study findings and their caveats: Clinical and demographic metadata were provided uncurated, with the amount varying by source and participant.

As to this clone: There is no known antigen for this receptor. No base qualities exist here, and no much larger clone lies one base off it.

The chain is made from TRBV5-5 and TRBJ1-1, with the D gene not clear enough to name. The sequencing sample was made of peripheral blood. The receptor was derived from a man between 65 and 85 years old with active COVID-19. The CDR3 protein: CASSLGLGSGAFF. The DNA sequence is TGTGCCAGCAGCTTGGGACTAGGATCCGGGGCTTTCTTT.